This T cell receptor beta chain emerged from a study of blood T cell repertoires in COVID-19. The wider study: The origin of the acute and convalescent COVID-19 samples was the United States, Italy and Spain. T cells, B-cell-depleted T cells, or PBMCs provided the cDNA or gDNA that served as material.

There are a few counts of this clone. The germline V gene has CDR1 SGHNT and CDR2 YENEEA. V was trimmed by 2 bases and J by 1 base, leaving 23 bases between them. This CDR3 is 19 amino acids long. Original processing notes: Reference gene primers were amplified, and this amplification served to estimate nucleated cell counts. Assay used: immunoSEQ multiplex PCR; TCRdb lists only in-frame clones, some missing. V and J calls and clone size are those listed in that table; D and trimming were worked out from the DNA. The table lists under 25,000 clones, around 67% of them singletons. Input material: peripheral blood. This TCR derives from a human donor in a cohort sampled during active or convalescent COVID-19. This chain joins TRBV11-3 and TRBJ1-1; D is ambiguous. The CDR3 region is CASSLRAGERTPGNTEAFF. As DNA, the CDR3 is TGTGCCAGCAGCTTAAGGGCCGGTGAGCGGACCCCGGGGAACACTGAAGCTTTCTTT. The full variable domain, with the rest looked up from reference TRBV11-3 and TRBJ1-1, is EAGVVQSPRYKIIEKKQPVAFWCNPISGHNTLYWYLQNLGQGPELLIRYENEEAVDDSQLPKDRFSAERLKGVDSTLKIQPAELGDSAVYLCASSLRAGERTPGNTEAFFGQGTRLTVV.